This TCR beta chain was retrieved from a study of cytotoxic CD8 clonotypes in ibrutinib-treated CLL. V was pared by 8 bases and J by 1 base, with 3 bases of the junction left unmatched. The V gene's germline CDR1 is MNHEY and CDR2 SMNVEV (reference sequence). The CDR3 is 13 residues long. For this clone: Its antigen is not identified.

Study-wide findings and caveats: Clonality increased with ibrutinib response but returned toward baseline at progression.

Depths of 1 in 200,000 to 1 in 1 million T cells were the sequencing target. Libraries were prepared by immunoSEQ multiplex PCR; TCRdb keeps only in-frame clonotypes and omits some of them. The repertoire holds 200,000 to 250,000 clones, with about three quarters as singletons. Cryopreserved PBMCs were the source of roughly 2 micrograms of genomic DNA, which went to TCR beta libraries. This sequence originates from a human donor with chronic lymphocytic leukemia. The sequencing here drew on PBMCs, taken after 12 months of ibrutinib treatment. J is TRBJ1-1 and V is TRBV27, with 8 bases lining up with TRBD1. The chain's CDR3 is CASAGTGNTEAFF. CDR3 coding DNA: TGTGCCAGCGCCGGGACAGGGAACACTGAAGCTTTCTTT.